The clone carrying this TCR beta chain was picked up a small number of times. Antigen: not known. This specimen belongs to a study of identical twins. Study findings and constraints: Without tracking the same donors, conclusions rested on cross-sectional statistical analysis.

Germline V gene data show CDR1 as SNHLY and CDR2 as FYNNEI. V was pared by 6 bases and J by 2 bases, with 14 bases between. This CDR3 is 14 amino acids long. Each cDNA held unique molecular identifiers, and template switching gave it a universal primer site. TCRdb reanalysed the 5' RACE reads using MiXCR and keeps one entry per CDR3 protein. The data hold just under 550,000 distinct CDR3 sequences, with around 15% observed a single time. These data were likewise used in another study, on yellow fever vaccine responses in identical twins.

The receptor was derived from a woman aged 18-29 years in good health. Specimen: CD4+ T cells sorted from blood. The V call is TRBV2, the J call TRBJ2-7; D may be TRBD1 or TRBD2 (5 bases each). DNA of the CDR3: TGTGCCAGCAGGACCCGGGACGGTACCTACGAGCAGTACGTC. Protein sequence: CASRTRDGTYEQYV.